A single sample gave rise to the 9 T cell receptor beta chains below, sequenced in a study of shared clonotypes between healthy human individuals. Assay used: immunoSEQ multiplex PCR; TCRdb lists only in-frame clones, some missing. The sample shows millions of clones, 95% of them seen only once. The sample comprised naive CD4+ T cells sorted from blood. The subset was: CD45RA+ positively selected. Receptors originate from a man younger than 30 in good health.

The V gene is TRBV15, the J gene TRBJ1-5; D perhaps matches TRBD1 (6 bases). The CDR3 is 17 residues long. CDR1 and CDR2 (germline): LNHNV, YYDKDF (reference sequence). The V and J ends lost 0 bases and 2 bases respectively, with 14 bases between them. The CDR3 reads CATSRDAQGWGNQPQHF. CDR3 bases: TGTGCCACCAGCAGAGATGCGCAGGGGTGGGGCAATCAGCCCCAGCATTTT.

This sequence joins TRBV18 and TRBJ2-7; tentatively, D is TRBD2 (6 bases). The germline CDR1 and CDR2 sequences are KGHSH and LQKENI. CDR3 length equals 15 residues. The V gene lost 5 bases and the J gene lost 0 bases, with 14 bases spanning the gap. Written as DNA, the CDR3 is TGTGCCAGCTCATCGTCCACCGGGGGCTCCTACGAGCAGTACTTC. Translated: CASSSSTGGSYEQYF.

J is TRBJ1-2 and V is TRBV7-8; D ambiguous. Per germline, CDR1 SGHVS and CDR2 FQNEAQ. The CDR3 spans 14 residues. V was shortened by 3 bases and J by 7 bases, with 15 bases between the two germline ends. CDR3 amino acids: CASSLNFIWVGYTF. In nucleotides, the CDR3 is TGTGCCAGCAGCTTGAATTTTATCTGGGTTGGCTACACCTTC.

The CDR3 region has the DNA TGTGCCAGCAGCTATCGGGGAGGGGAGCAGTACTTC. It is translated as CASSYRGGEQYF. This chain connects TRBV7-2 to TRBJ2-7; TRBD2 matches at 7 bases. This CDR3 contains 12 residues. The V gene's germline CDR1 is SGHTA and CDR2 FQGNSA. The V segment lost 4 bases and the J segment 7 bases; nucleotides outside the gene matches: 4.

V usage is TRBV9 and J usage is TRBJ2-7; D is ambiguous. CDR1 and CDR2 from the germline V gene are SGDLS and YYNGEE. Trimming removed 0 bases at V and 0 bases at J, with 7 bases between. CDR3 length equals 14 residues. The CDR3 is CASSVGSVSYEQYF. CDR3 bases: TGTGCCAGCAGCGTAGGGAGCGTCTCCTACGAGCAGTACTTC.

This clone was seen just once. CDR3 region: CASSFRTSSAGELFF. In nucleotides, the CDR3 is TGTGCCAGCAGCTTTCGGACTAGCAGCGCCGGGGAGCTGTTTTTT. The genes are TRBV9 and TRBJ2-2, with 8 bases matching TRBD2. The CDR3 totals 15 residues. Germline CDR1 and CDR2: SGDLS and YYNGEE. V lost 4 bases, J lost 6 bases, and 8 bases stayed unmatched.

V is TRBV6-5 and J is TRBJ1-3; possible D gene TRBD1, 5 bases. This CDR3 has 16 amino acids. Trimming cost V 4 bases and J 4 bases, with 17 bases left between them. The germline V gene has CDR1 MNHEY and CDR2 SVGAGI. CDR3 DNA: TGTGCCAGCAGTTCCTTCCAGACAGCGAGGGGAAACACCATATATTTT. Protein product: CASSSFQTARGNTIYF.

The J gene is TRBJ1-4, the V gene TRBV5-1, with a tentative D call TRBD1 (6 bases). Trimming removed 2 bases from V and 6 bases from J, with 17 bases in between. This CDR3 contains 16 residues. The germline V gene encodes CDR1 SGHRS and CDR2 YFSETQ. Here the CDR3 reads CASSLSLQGNDEKLFF. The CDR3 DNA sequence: TGCGCCAGCAGCTTAAGCTTACAGGGTAATGATGAAAAACTGTTTTTT.

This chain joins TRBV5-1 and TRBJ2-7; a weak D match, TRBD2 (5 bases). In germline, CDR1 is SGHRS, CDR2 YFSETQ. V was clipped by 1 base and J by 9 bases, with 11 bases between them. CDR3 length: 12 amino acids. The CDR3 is CASSLTSSVQYF. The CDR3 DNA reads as TGCGCCAGCAGCTTGACTAGTTCGGTGCAGTACTTC.